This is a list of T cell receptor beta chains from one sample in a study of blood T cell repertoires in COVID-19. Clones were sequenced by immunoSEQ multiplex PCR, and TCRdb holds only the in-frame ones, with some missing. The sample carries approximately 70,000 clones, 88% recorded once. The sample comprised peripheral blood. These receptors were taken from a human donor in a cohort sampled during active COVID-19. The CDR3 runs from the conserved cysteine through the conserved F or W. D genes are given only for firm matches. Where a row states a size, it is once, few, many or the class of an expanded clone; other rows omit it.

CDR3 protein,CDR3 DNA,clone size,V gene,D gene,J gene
CASSFDRGGGYTF,TGCGCCAGCAGCTTCGACAGGGGGGGAGGCTACACCTTC,.,TRBV5-1,TRBD1,TRBJ1-2
CASSLGGLGSQPQHF,TGTGCCAGCAGTTTGGGGGGACTGGGCTCTCAGCCCCAGCATTTT,.,TRBV6-2/TRBV6-3,.,TRBJ1-5
CASSVEQAKGNEQFF,TGTGCCAGCAGCGTAGAACAGGCTAAAGGGAATGAGCAGTTCTTC,.,TRBV9,.,TRBJ2-1
CASSTELDRGSYEQYF,TGTGCCAGCAGCACCGAGTTGGACAGGGGGTCATACGAGCAGTACTTC,few,TRBV5-4,TRBD1,TRBJ2-7
CASSQPPGSSGGYEQYF,TGTGCCAGCAGTCAACCCCCAGGCTCTAGCGGGGGTTACGAGCAGTACTTC,.,TRBV28,TRBD2,TRBJ2-7
CASSLSTSGTDTQYF,TGCGCCAGCAGCTTGAGCACTAGCGGGACAGATACGCAGTATTTT,.,TRBV5-1,TRBD2,TRBJ2-3
CASSLGQGGEKLFF,TGCGCCAGCAGCTTAGGTCAGGGAGGAGAAAAACTGTTTTTT,.,TRBV5-1,.,TRBJ1-4
CASSLYGDRDQPQHF,TGTGCCAGCAGTTTATACGGAGACAGGGATCAGCCCCAGCATTTT,.,TRBV27,TRBD1,TRBJ1-5
CAWRGQGKAANVLTF,TGTGCCTGGAGGGGACAGGGGAAGGCGGCCAACGTCCTGACTTTC,.,TRBV30,TRBD1,TRBJ2-6
CASSPASLARAYEQYF,TGTGCCAGCAGCCCCGCTTCACTAGCGCGCGCCTACGAGCAGTACTTC,.,TRBV3-1/TRBV3-2,TRBD2,TRBJ2-7
CASSFRGTQTYNEQFF,TGTGCCAGCAGCTTCCGAGGCACCCAGACCTACAATGAGCAGTTCTTC,.,TRBV5-5,.,TRBJ2-1
CASSLGGTGITEAFF,TGTGCCAGCAGCTTAGGGGGGACAGGTATCACTGAAGCTTTCTTT,.,TRBV7-8,TRBD1,TRBJ1-1
CASSVHRGPGTEAFF,TGTGCCAGCAGTGTCCACAGGGGGCCGGGTACTGAAGCTTTCTTT,.,TRBV28,TRBD1,TRBJ1-1
CASSVKGQGLLETQYF,TGTGCCAGCAGCGTAAAAGGGCAGGGCTTGTTAGAGACCCAGTACTTC,.,TRBV9,.,TRBJ2-5
CASSPEGGELFF,TGTGCCAGCAGCCCCGAGGGAGGGGAGCTGTTTTTT,.,TRBV7-8,.,TRBJ2-2
CASSPPAEVYEQYF,TGTGCCAGCAGCCCGCCGGCGGAGGTCTACGAGCAGTACTTC,few,TRBV5-4,.,TRBJ2-7
CASTRVGRNRNTEAFF,TGTGCCAGCACCCGGGTAGGCCGGAATCGGAACACTGAAGCTTTCTTT,.,TRBV5-4,.,TRBJ1-1
CAISLKGTGGINTGELFF,TGTGCCATCAGCCTGAAGGGGACAGGGGGCATAAACACCGGGGAGCTGTTTTTT,.,TRBV10-3,TRBD1,TRBJ2-2
CASSPPWADGPNTGELFF,TGTGCCAGCAGCCCCCCGTGGGCCGACGGCCCGAACACCGGGGAGCTGTTTTTT,.,TRBV7-9,.,TRBJ2-2
CSASFPDRGNQPQHF,TGCAGTGCTAGTTTCCCCGACAGGGGAAATCAGCCCCAGCATTTT,.,TRBV20-1,TRBD1,TRBJ1-5
CASSQDTVGYGYTF,TGTGCCAGCAGCCAAGACACGGTCGGCTATGGCTACACCTTC,.,TRBV3-1/TRBV3-2,.,TRBJ1-2
CASSQAGTGIVRSPLHF,TGCGCCAGCAGCCAAGCCGGGACAGGGATCGTACGGTCACCCCTCCACTTT,.,TRBV4-1,TRBD1,TRBJ1-6
CASSAGLANTGELFF,TGTGCCAGCAGTGCAGGACTAGCGAACACCGGGGAGCTGTTTTTT,.,TRBV6-4,TRBD2,TRBJ2-2
CASSLVTVDDEQYF,TGTGCCAGCAGCTTAGTGACTGTGGATGACGAGCAGTACTTC,.,TRBV5-5,.,TRBJ2-7
CASSLSNRGENSPLHF,TGTGCCAGCAGCTTATCTAACAGGGGGGAAAATTCACCCCTCCACTTT,few,TRBV13,TRBD1,TRBJ1-6
CASSLVRSTDTQYF,TGTGCCAGCAGCTTAGTTAGATCCACAGATACGCAGTATTTT,.,TRBV7-2,.,TRBJ2-3
CASSLGEAYGYTF,TGTGCCAGCAGTTTAGGGGAGGCCTATGGCTACACCTTC,.,TRBV28,.,TRBJ1-2
CASSVAGQPPNEQYF,TGTGCCAGCAGCGTAGCAGGACAGCCCCCGAACGAGCAGTACTTC,.,TRBV9,.,TRBJ2-7
CASSGGTLLGTDTQYF,TGCGCCAGCAGCGGCGGGACTCTCCTCGGCACAGATACGCAGTATTTT,.,TRBV5-1,.,TRBJ2-3
CASSLEARRRNTEAFF,TGTGCCAGCAGCTTAGAGGCTCGGCGGAGGAACACTGAAGCTTTCTTT,.,TRBV7-6,.,TRBJ1-1
CASSKTESSYNEQFF,TGTGCCAGCAGCAAGACAGAGAGCTCCTACAATGAGCAGTTCTTC,.,TRBV13,.,TRBJ2-1
CASSLEGTSGGDEQFF,TGTGCCAGCAGTTTAGAAGGGACTAGCGGGGGGGACGAGCAGTTCTTC,.,TRBV27,TRBD2,TRBJ2-1
CAYHRGNTEAFF,TGTGCCTACCACAGGGGGAACACTGAAGCTTTCTTT,.,TRBV30,TRBD1,TRBJ1-1
CAISPTADPNYGYTF,TGTGCCATCAGCCCTACAGCTGACCCCAACTATGGCTACACCTTC,once,TRBV10-3,.,TRBJ1-2
CASSIGGAWSEQFF,TGTGCCAGTAGTATAGGGGGCGCGTGGAGTGAGCAGTTCTTC,.,TRBV19,.,TRBJ2-1
CASTTGGTDSGKLFF,TGTGCCAGTACCACAGGAGGGACAGACTCTGGAAAACTGTTTTTT,few,TRBV19,TRBD1,TRBJ1-4
CASREWGPGEGQPQHF,TGTGCCAGCAGGGAGTGGGGGCCGGGCGAGGGACAGCCCCAGCATTTT,.,TRBV2,.,TRBJ1-5
CASSSTKTSGRIDEQFF,TGTGCCAGCAGTTCCACCAAGACTAGCGGGAGAATCGATGAGCAGTTCTTC,.,TRBV6-2/TRBV6-3,TRBD2,TRBJ2-1
CASSQGGVGNTIYF,TGTGCCAGCAGCCAAGGGGGAGTCGGAAACACCATATATTTT,.,TRBV7-9,.,TRBJ1-3
CASSFGQGRTNTEAFF,TGTGCCAGCAGTTTTGGACAGGGTAGGACGAACACTGAAGCTTTCTTT,.,TRBV27,TRBD1,TRBJ1-1
CASSPRTGGYTEAFF,TGCGCCAGCAGCCCAAGGACAGGGGGCTACACTGAAGCTTTCTTT,.,TRBV5-1,TRBD1,TRBJ1-1
CASSLEGLAGREQYF,TGCGCCAGCAGCTTGGAGGGACTAGCGGGACGGGAGCAGTACTTC,.,TRBV5-1,TRBD2,TRBJ2-7
CASKLTGAEKLFF,TGTGCCAGCAAGTTAACAGGGGCAGAAAAACTGTTTTTT,.,TRBV6-6,TRBD1,TRBJ1-4
CASSESPGQGYETQYF,TGTGCCAGCAGTGAATCTCCGGGACAGGGTTACGAGACCCAGTACTTC,.,TRBV6-1,TRBD1,TRBJ2-5
CASSPRDKHNEQFF,TGTGCCAGCAGCCCCCGGGACAAGCACAATGAGCAGTTCTTC,.,TRBV11-3,.,TRBJ2-1
CATLLIPGGAYNEQFF,TGTGCCACCCTCTTAATACCGGGAGGTGCGTACAATGAGCAGTTCTTC,.,TRBV15,TRBD2,TRBJ2-1
CASSDQGVGVNSPLHF,TGTGCCAGCTCAGACCAGGGGGTCGGCGTTAATTCACCCCTCCACTTT,.,TRBV18,TRBD1,TRBJ1-6
CASSRGTGYYGYTF,TGTGCCAGCAGCCGTGGGACAGGATACTATGGCTACACCTTC,few,TRBV7-9,TRBD1,TRBJ1-2
CASSESLAATYNEQFF,TGTGCCAGCAGTGAATCGCTAGCGGCGACCTACAATGAGCAGTTCTTC,.,TRBV6-1,TRBD2,TRBJ2-1